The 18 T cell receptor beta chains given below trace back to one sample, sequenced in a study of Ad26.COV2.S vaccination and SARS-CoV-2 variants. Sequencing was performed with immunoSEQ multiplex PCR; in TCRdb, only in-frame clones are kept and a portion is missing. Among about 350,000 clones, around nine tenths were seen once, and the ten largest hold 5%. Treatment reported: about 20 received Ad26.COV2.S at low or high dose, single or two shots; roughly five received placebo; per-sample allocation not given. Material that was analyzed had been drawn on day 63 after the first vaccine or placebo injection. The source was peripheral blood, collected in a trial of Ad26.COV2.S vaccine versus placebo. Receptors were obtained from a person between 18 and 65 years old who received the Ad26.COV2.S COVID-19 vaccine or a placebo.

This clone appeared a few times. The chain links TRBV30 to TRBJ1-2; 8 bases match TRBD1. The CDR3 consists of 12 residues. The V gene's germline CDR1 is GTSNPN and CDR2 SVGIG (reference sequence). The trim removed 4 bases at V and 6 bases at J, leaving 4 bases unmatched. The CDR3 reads CAWTQGDHGYTF. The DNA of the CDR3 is TGTGCCTGGACACAGGGGGATCATGGCTACACCTTC.

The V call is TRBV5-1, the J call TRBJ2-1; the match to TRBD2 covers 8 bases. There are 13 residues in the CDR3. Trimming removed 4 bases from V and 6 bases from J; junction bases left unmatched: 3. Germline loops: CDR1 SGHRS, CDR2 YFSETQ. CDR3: CASSDGTSNEQFF. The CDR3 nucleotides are TGCGCCAGCAGCGACGGGACTAGCAATGAGCAGTTCTTC.

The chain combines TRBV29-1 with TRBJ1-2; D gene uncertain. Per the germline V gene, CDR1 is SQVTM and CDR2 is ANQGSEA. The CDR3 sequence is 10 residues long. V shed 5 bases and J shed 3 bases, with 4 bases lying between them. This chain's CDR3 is CSVLDYGYTF. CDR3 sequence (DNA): TGCAGCGTTCTGGACTATGGCTACACCTTC. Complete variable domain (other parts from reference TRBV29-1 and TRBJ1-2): SAVISQKPSRDICQRGTSLTIQCQVDSQVTMMFWYRQQPGQSLTLIATANQGSEATYESGFVIDKFPISRPNLTFSTLTVSNMSPEDSSIYLCSVLDYGYTFGSGTRLTVV.

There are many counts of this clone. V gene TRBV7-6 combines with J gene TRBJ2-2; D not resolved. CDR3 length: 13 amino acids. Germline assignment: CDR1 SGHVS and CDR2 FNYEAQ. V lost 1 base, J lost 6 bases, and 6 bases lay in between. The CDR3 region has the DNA TGTGCCAGCAGCTTAGATGGAGCCGGGGAGCTGTTTTTT. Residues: CASSLDGAGELFF.

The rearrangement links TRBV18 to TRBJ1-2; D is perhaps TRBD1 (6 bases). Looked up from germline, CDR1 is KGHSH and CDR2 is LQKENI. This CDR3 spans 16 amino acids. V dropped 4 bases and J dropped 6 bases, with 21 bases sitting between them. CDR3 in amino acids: CASSRDQGFQGHGYTF. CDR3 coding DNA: TGTGCCAGCTCACGTGACCAGGGTTTCCAGGGGCATGGCTACACCTTC.

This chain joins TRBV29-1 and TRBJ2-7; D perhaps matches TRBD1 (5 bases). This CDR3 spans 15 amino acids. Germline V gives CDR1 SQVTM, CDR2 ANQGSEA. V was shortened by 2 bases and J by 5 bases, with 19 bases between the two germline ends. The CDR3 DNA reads TGCAGCGTTGAATGGCAGGGTAGGGGTATCCACGAGCAGTACTTC. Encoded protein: CSVEWQGRGIHEQYF.

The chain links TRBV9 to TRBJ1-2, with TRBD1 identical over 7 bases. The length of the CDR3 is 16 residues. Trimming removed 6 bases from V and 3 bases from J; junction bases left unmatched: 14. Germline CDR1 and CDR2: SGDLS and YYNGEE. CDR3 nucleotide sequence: TGTGCCAGCACCCACGACAAGTTAGACAGGGACTATGGCTACACCTTC. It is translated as CASTHDKLDRDYGYTF.

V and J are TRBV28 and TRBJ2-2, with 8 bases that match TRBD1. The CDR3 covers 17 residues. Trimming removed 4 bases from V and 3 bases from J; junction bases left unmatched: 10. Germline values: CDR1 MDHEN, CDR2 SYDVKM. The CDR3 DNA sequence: TGTGCCAGCAGTTCTACCCTCAGGACAGGGTACACCGGGGAGCTGTTTTTT. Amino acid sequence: CASSSTLRTGYTGELFF.

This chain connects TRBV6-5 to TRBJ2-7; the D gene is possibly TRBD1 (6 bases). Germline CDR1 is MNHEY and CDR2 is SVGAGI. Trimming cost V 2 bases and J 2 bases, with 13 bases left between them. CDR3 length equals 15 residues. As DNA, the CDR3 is TGTGCCAGCAGTTACGCGCAGCCAGGGGCCTACGAGCAGTACTTC. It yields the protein CASSYAQPGAYEQYF.

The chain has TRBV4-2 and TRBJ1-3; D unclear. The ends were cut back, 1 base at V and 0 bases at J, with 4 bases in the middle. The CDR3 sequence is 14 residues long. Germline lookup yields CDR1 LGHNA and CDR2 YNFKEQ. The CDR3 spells CASSQVYSGNTIYF. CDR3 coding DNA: TGTGCCAGCAGCCAAGTTTACTCTGGAAACACCATATATTTT.

CDR3 nucleotide sequence: TGTGCCAGCTCACTTCTCACAGATACGCAGTATTTT. Translating gives CASSLLTDTQYF. The chain links TRBV18 to TRBJ2-3; D gene uncertain. The CDR3 is 12 residues long. Germline-derived CDR1 and CDR2 are KGHSH and LQKENI. The V end was cut by 4 bases, the J end by 2 bases, with 4 bases between.

The CDR3 region is CASSLSVVTYEQYF. CDR3 bases: TGTGCCAGCAGTCTAAGTGTTGTGACCTACGAGCAGTACTTC. J is TRBJ2-7 and V is TRBV2; no firm D call. This CDR3 is 14 amino acids long. Germline V CDR1 and CDR2: SNHLY, FYNNEI. V dropped 5 bases and J dropped 2 bases, with 13 bases sitting between them.

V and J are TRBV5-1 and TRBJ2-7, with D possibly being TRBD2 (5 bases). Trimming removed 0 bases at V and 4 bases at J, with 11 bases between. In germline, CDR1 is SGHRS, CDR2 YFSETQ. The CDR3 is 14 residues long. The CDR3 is CASSLGLIAYEQYF. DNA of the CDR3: TGCGCCAGCAGCTTGGGTCTCATAGCGTACGAGCAGTACTTC.

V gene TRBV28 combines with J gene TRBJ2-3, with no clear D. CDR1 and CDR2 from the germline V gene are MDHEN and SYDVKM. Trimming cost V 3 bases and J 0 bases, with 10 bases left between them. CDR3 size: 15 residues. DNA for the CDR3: TGTGCCAGCAGTTTGGGTGGAGTCAGCACAGATACGCAGTATTTT. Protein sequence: CASSLGGVSTDTQYF.

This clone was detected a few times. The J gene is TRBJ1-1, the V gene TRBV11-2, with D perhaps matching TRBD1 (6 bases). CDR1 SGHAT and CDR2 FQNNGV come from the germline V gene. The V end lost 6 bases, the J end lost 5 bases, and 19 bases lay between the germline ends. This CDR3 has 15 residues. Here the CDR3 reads CASRGFGKGGTEAFF. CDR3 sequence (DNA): TGTGCCAGCAGGGGTTTCGGGAAGGGGGGAACTGAAGCTTTCTTT. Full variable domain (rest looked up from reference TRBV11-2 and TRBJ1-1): EAGVAQSPRYKIIEKRQSVAFWCNPISGHATLYWYQQILGQGPKLLIQFQNNGVVDDSQLPKDRFSAERLKGVDSTLKIQPAKLEDSAVYLCASRGFGKGGTEAFFGQGTRLTVV.

The CDR3 spells CASSFDRGSGNTIYF. CDR3 bases: TGTGCCAGCAGCTTCGACAGGGGCTCTGGAAACACCATATATTTT. The chain recombines TRBV7-9 with TRBJ1-3; 8 bases are shared with TRBD1. Germline CDR1 SEHNR, CDR2 FQNEAQ (reference sequence). CDR3 size: 15 residues. V shed 3 bases, J shed 0 bases, and the junction held 1 base outside the gene matches.

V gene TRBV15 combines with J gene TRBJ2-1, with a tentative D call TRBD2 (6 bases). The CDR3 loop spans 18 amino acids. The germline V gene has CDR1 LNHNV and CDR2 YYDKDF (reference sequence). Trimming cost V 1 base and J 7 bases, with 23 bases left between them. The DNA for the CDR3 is TGTGCCACCAGCAGAGGCTTTACCGGGACTCGGATGTGGAATGAGCAGTTCTTC. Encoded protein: CATSRGFTGTRMWNEQFF.

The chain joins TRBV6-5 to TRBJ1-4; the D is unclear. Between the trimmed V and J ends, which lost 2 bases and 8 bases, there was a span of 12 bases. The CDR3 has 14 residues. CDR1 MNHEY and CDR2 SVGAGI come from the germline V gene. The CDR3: CASSYAGSEEKLFF. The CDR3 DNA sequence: TGTGCCAGCAGTTACGCGGGTTCAGAAGAAAAACTGTTTTTT.